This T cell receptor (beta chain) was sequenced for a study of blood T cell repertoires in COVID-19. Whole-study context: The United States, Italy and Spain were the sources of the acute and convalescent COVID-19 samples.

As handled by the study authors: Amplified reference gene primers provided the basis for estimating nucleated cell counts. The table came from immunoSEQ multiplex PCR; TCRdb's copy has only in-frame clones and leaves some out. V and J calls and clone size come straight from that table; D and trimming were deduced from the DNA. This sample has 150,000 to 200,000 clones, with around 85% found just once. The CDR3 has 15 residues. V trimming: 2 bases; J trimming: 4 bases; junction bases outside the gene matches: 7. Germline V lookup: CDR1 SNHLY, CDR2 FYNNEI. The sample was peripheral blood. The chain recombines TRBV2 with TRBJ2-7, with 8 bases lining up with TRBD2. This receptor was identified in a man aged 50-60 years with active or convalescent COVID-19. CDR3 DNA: TGTGCCAGCAGTGAACCGGGAGGGCCGGTGTACGAGCAGTACTTC. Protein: CASSEPGGPVYEQYF.